This paragraph covers one T cell receptor beta chain sequence. Its specificity is not known. These data come from a study of shared clonotypes between healthy human individuals. Study at large: CD4 naive cells filled three plates per donor, CD4 memory three, CD8 naive two and CD8 memory one. Findings of the study overall: Among the subsets, naive ones generally showed larger estimated richness than memory ones.

It was across several immunoSEQ plates that each subset's genomic DNA was evenly split. Methods used by the authors: Filtering was not the same, since immunoSEQ gave junction-only sequences without quality scores. Assay used: immunoSEQ multiplex PCR; TCRdb lists only in-frame clones, some missing. Clone size and V and J calls were adopted from that table, with D and trimming inferred from the DNA. The data contain some 1,600,000 clones, approximately 98% of them singletons. The CDR3 loop spans 15 amino acids. Germline V gene lookup returns CDR1 SGHNT and CDR2 YYREEE (reference sequence). The trim removed 2 bases at V and 6 bases at J, leaving 6 bases unmatched.

Sequenced input: naive CD4+ T cells sorted from blood. As for subset: CD45RA+ positively selected. The TCR originated in a man younger than 40 in good health. V usage is TRBV5-4 and J usage is TRBJ2-1; 9 positions match TRBD2. In nucleotides, the CDR3 is TGTGCCAGCAGCTTAGGGCGGGAGGGAGGCAATGAGCAGTTCTTC. Its protein is CASSLGREGGNEQFF.